These 21 T cell receptor beta chains came from one sample sequenced in a study of Graves' ophthalmopathy and Graves' hyperthyroidism. Amplification targeted the TCR beta CDR3 regions, with RNA transcripts as the source material. Second-round multiplex PCR came after first-round RT-PCR with HTBI primers. TCRdb reprocessed the multiplex PCR reads with MiXCR, giving one entry per CDR3 protein. This sample carries over a million distinct CDR3 sequences, around a third of them seen once, and the ten largest clones take 11%. Source material: peripheral blood or thyroid tissue (not recorded which). These receptors all stem from an adult man with Graves' hyperthyroidism.

V is TRBV4-3 and J is TRBJ1-6; 8 nucleotides line up with TRBD1. This CDR3 contains 13 residues. Germline V gene sequence: CDR1 LGHNA, CDR2 YSLEER. The J segment lost 10 bases and the V segment lost 6 bases, leaving 5 bases of the junction unmatched. In nucleotides, the CDR3 is TGCGCCAGCAGAGGGACAGGCGCGTCACCCCTCCACTTT. Translating gives CASRGTGASPLHF.

The chain employs TRBV18 and TRBJ2-6; no firm D call. The CDR3 sequence is 15 residues long. Between the trimmed V and J ends, which lost 1 base and 4 bases, there was a span of 8 bases. In germline, CDR1 is KGHSH, CDR2 LQKENI. CDR3 DNA: TGTGCCAGCTCACCACTGGGCTACGGGGCCAACGTCCTGACTTTC. Translation gives CASSPLGYGANVLTF.

In this sample, this clonotype turned up many times. The V gene is TRBV20-1, the J gene TRBJ1-4; a possible D gene is TRBD1 (5 bases). Trimming took 2 bases from V and 5 from J, leaving 18 bases between them. The CDR3 consists of 16 residues. Germline loops: CDR1 DFQATT, CDR2 SNEGSKA (reference sequence). DNA for the CDR3: TGCAGTGCTAGACCCGCTGCGGCAGGGAGAAATGAAAAACTGTTTTTT. It encodes CSARPAAAGRNEKLFF.

This clonotype was detected ten times or more. The chain combines TRBV19 with TRBJ2-7; no definite D call. V was shortened by 6 bases and J by 3 bases, with 6 bases between the two germline ends. This CDR3 has 11 residues. Germline V gene sequence: CDR1 LNHDA, CDR2 SQIVND (reference sequence). CDR3 sequence reads: CASRGFYEQYF. In DNA form, the CDR3 reads TGTGCCAGTAGGGGGTTCTACGAGCAGTACTTC.

The genes are TRBV20-1 and TRBJ1-6; the D is unclear. The CDR3 consists of 15 residues. Germline lookup yields CDR1 DFQATT and CDR2 SNEGSKA (reference sequence). The V gene lost 7 bases and the J gene lost 8 bases, with 21 bases spanning the gap. The CDR3: CSVPTLGRDDSPLHF. CDR3 coding DNA: TGCAGTGTCCCAACCCTTGGTAGAGATGATTCACCCCTCCACTTT.

This clonotype has a handful of counts. The chain carries TRBV5-1 and TRBJ1-1, with a tentative D call TRBD1 (5 bases). This CDR3 contains 18 residues. Trimming shortened V by 5 bases and J by 0 bases, and 23 bases separated the two germline ends. Germline CDR1 and CDR2: SGHRS and YFSETQ. Written as DNA, the CDR3 is TGCGCCAGCAGTCAGGGAGGTAGCAGACGGTTGATGAACACTGAAGCTTTCTTT. As protein: CASSQGGSRRLMNTEAFF.

The chain combines TRBV12-3 or TRBV12-4 with TRBJ1-2; 7 nucleotides match TRBD1. The trim removed 5 bases at V and 6 bases at J, leaving 6 bases unmatched. The CDR3 is 13 amino acids. The CDR3 region has the DNA TGTGCCAGCAGTACCGACAGGGTAAATGGCTACACCTTC. Translated: CASSTDRVNGYTF.

There are many counts of this clonotype. The CDR3 DNA reads as TGTGCCAGCAGCCCCCTTTCGAGGGGCGGGTGGGAGACCCAGTACTTC. This encodes CASSPLSRGGWETQYF. The chain has TRBV9 and TRBJ2-5, with D perhaps matching TRBD1 or TRBD2 (5 bases each). CDR1 and CDR2 from the germline V gene are SGDLS and YYNGEE. With 4 bases removed from V and 5 bases from J, the gap between germline ends came to 21 bases. The CDR3 totals 16 residues.

There are many counts of this clonotype. The chain has TRBV10-3 and TRBJ1-2; 10 positions agree with TRBD1. CDR1 and CDR2 from the germline V gene are ENHRY and SYGVKD. This CDR3 has 13 amino acids. Unmatched junction bases numbered 7, after V lost 9 bases and J lost 6 bases. This CDR3 is CAIGQGERDGYTF. The CDR3 DNA sequence: TGTGCCATTGGACAGGGGGAACGGGATGGCTACACCTTC.

The J gene is TRBJ2-7, the V gene TRBV7-9; D possibly corresponds to TRBD2 (6 bases). V was trimmed by 8 bases and J by 6 bases, leaving 20 bases between them. This CDR3 spans 14 amino acids. Germline V lookup: CDR1 SEHNR, CDR2 FQNEAQ (reference sequence). The CDR3 is CASAGAGLGAEQYF. For the CDR3, the DNA is TGTGCCAGCGCCGGCGCGGGACTTGGGGCCGAGCAGTACTTC.

This clonotype appeared once. The rearrangement links TRBV29-1 to TRBJ2-5, with D perhaps matching TRBD2 (5 bases). Germline loops: CDR1 SQVTM, CDR2 ANQGSEA. This CDR3 is built from 13 residues. V was shortened by 4 bases and J by 4 bases, with 13 bases between the two germline ends. The DNA for the CDR3 is TGCAGCGTTGCGGGGTTCGGCGCAGAGACCCAGTACTTC. It specifies CSVAGFGAETQYF.

This clonotype has a count of ten or more. J is TRBJ2-7 and V is TRBV5-1; D possibly corresponds to TRBD2 (5 bases). The V gene's germline CDR1 is SGHRS and CDR2 YFSETQ. This CDR3 spans 15 amino acids. V lost 4 bases to trimming and J lost 0 bases, with 14 bases between them. The CDR3 DNA is TGCGCCAGCAGCGTCACTAGTGTTCCCTCCTACGAGCAGTACTTC. This translates into CASSVTSVPSYEQYF.

This clonotype has a count of ten or more. This rearrangement joins TRBV15 to TRBJ2-6; D not resolved. Germline V gene data show CDR1 as LNHNV and CDR2 as YYDKDF (reference sequence). The length of the CDR3 is 14 residues. V was shortened by 6 bases and J by 2 bases, with 8 bases between the two germline ends. The CDR3 sequence is CATSRVTGANVLTF. The DNA for the CDR3 is TGTGCCACCAGTCGGGTGACTGGGGCCAACGTCCTGACTTTC. Using reference TRBV15 and TRBJ2-6 for the parts outside the CDR3, the full variable domain is DAMVIQNPRYQVTQFGKPVTLSCSQTLNHNVMYWYQQKSSQAPKLLFHYYDKDFNNEADTPDNFQSRRPNTSFCFLDIRSPGLGDTAMYLCATSRVTGANVLTFGAGSRLTVL.

This clonotype has only one observation. The chain has TRBV29-1 and TRBJ1-2, with D possibly being TRBD1 (5 bases). The V end was cut by 2 bases, the J end by 8 bases, with 12 bases between. CDR1 and CDR2 (germline): SQVTM, ANQGSEA. CDR3 length: 12 amino acids. This CDR3 is CSVETRDRGYTF. The CDR3 region has the DNA TGCAGCGTTGAAACTAGGGACCGCGGCTACACCTTC. The full variable domain, completed using reference TRBV29-1 and TRBJ1-2, is SAVISQKPSRDICQRGTSLTIQCQVDSQVTMMFWYRQQPGQSLTLIATANQGSEATYESGFVIDKFPISRPNLTFSTLTVSNMSPEDSSIYLCSVETRDRGYTFGSGTRLTVV.

Comments on this clonotype: Being one base from a much bigger clone, this may be a read error. The genes are TRBV19 and TRBJ1-5; a possible D gene is TRBD1 (5 bases). The CDR3 contains 13 residues. Germline CDR1 LNHDA, CDR2 SQIVND (reference sequence). CDR3 nucleotide sequence: TGTGCCAGTAGATTGGGGGAACATCAGTCCCAGCATTTT. Its translation is CASRLGEHQSQHF.

This clonotype was observed once. This chain joins TRBV20-1 and TRBJ2-7; perhaps D is TRBD1 or TRBD2 (5 bases each). V lost 0 bases to trimming and J lost 0 bases, with 12 bases between them. Germline CDR1 is DFQATT and CDR2 is SNEGSKA (reference sequence). CDR3 size: 15 residues. The CDR3 protein is CSARDFGTYSYEQYF. CDR3 bases: TGCAGTGCTAGAGATTTCGGGACGTACTCCTACGAGCAGTACTTC.

The V call is TRBV10-3, the J call TRBJ1-2; D unclear. This CDR3 has 14 residues. The V end was cut by 10 bases, the J end by 4 bases, with 19 bases between. Germline lookup yields CDR1 ENHRY and CDR2 SYGVKD. DNA for the CDR3: TGTGCCAGCAAGTATGCGGGTCATGGCTATGGCTACACCTTC. Protein product: CASKYAGHGYGYTF.

The chain joins TRBV7-2 to TRBJ2-5; 8 nucleotides agree with TRBD1. TRBJ2-7 explains the end of the DNA better; the J call may be wrong. Germline lookup yields CDR1 SGHTA and CDR2 FQGNSA. This CDR3 has 15 residues. The CDR3 DNA follows: TGTACCAGCAGCTTAGAGGGACAGGTACTCCACGAGCAGTACTTC. Its translation is CTSSLEGQVLHEQYF.

This clonotype was observed at least ten times. The chain carries TRBV4-1 and TRBJ1-6, with no clear D. The CDR3 covers 12 residues. V lost 1 base and J lost 9, with 4 bases in between. Germline V gene data show CDR1 as MGHRA and CDR2 as YSYEKL. CDR3: CASSQVSSPLHF. Written as DNA, the CDR3 is TGCGCCAGCAGCCAAGTCAGTTCACCCCTCCACTTT.

There are many counts of this clonotype. This chain connects TRBV4-1 to TRBJ1-6; D not certain. V was trimmed by 4 bases and J by 7 bases, leaving 11 bases between them. Per germline, CDR1 MGHRA and CDR2 YSYEKL. This CDR3 is 14 amino acids long. CDR3 nucleotide sequence: TGCGCCAGCAGCCCCCCGGGAGTGAATTCACCCCTCCACTTT. Translation gives CASSPPGVNSPLHF.

The chain links TRBV7-9 to TRBJ1-6, with 7 bases identical to TRBD1. From germline, CDR1 is SEHNR and CDR2 FQNEAQ (reference sequence). The CDR3 has 17 amino acids. V lost 1 base and J lost 7; bases outside the gene matches: 10. CDR3 sequence reads: CASSLGGVGRGNSPLHF. For the CDR3, the DNA is TGTGCCAGCAGCTTAGGAGGGGTTGGCAGGGGGAATTCACCCCTCCACTTT. The full variable domain, in which reference TRBV7-9 and TRBJ1-6 provide the parts outside the CDR3, is DTGVSQNPRHKITKRGQNVTFRCDPISEHNRLYWYRQTLGQGPEFLTYFQNEAQLEKSRLLSDRFSAERPKGSFSTLEIQRTEQGDSAMYLCASSLGGVGRGNSPLHFGNGTRLTVT.